This T cell receptor beta chain was profiled in a study of blood T cell repertoires in COVID-19. Study-wide context: Specimens from acute and convalescent COVID-19 originated in the United States, Italy and Spain. The analysed material was cDNA or gDNA that came from T cells, B-cell-depleted T cells, or PBMCs.

This clone was recorded a few times. Methods used by the authors: The authors estimated nucleated cell counts from reference gene primer amplification. TCRdb's table, derived via immunoSEQ multiplex PCR, lists solely in-frame clones and lacks some. D and trimming come from the DNA, and the V and J calls and clone size come from that table. The sample yields more than 250,000 clones, less than 85% seen once. From germline, CDR1 is KGHDR and CDR2 SFDVKD. Trimming pared 3 bases from V and 4 bases from J, leaving 25 bases between. The CDR3 length is 19 residues. The receptor was derived from a man in his 60s who had recovered from COVID-19. The sequenced sample was peripheral blood. V usage is TRBV24-1 and J usage is TRBJ2-3; TRBD1 is a possible D gene (8 bases). The CDR3 DNA is TGTGCCACCAGTGATCCGGGGGTCGACAGGGGCGGGGGCCCAGATACGCAGTATTTT. This translates into CATSDPGVDRGGGPDTQYF.